The clone carrying this TCR beta chain was detected only a few times. The data belong to a study of shared clonotypes between healthy human individuals. TCRdb's copy holds only in-frame clones and misses some; the assay was immunoSEQ multiplex PCR. The table shows about 2,100,000 clones, with 85% to 95% occurring only once. The naive CD8 subset, CD45RO-negative cells positively selected for CCR7, excluded terminally differentiated effector memory CD45RA+ cells. After removal of 5 bases from V and 2 bases from J, the junction contained 12 bases not matched to a gene. Germline CDR1 SEHNR, CDR2 FQNEAQ (reference sequence). CDR3 length: 17 residues.

The source material was naive CD8+ T cells from PBMCs. The chain recombines TRBV7-9 with TRBJ2-7, with 10 bases matching TRBD1. The sequence was collected from a man younger than 30 in good health. Some clones in this sample may be carry-over from other donors' samples. CDR3 DNA sequence: TGTGCCAGCAGCCCAACCGACGGGACAGGGGACCCCTACGAGCAGTACTTC. Translated, it gives CASSPTDGTGDPYEQYF. The full variable domain, with the rest looked up from reference TRBV7-9 and TRBJ2-7, is DTGVSQNPRHKITKRGQNVTFRCDPISEHNRLYWYRQTLGQGPEFLTYFQNEAQLEKSRLLSDRFSAERPKGSFSTLEIQRTEQGDSAMYLCASSPTDGTGDPYEQYFGPGTRLTVT.